The clone carrying this T cell receptor (beta chain) was recorded at least ten times. Its antigen is still unknown. Synthesis of cDNA was carried out by template-switch 5'RACE. The reaction used 10-nucleotide random UMIs. TCRdb fed the 5' RACE reads into MiXCR, producing one record per CDR3 protein. The table has tens of thousands of distinct CDR3 sequences, nearly 7.5% seen once; the top ten hold roughly 4.5%. CDR3 size: 18 residues. Germline V lookup: CDR1 DFQATT, CDR2 SNEGSKA (reference sequence). V shed 1 base and J 3 bases; nucleotides not matched to a gene: 14. The data originate from a study of neurological immune-mediated disorders. Study-level findings and limits: No expanded-clone CDR3 amino acid sequence recurred across subjects, suggesting private TCR-beta repertoires.

The sample consisted of PBMCs. This sequence was found in a woman aged 40-49 years in good health. The gene calls are TRBV20-1 and TRBJ2-7; 11 nucleotides line up with TRBD2. The CDR3 coding sequence is TGCAGTGCTAGAGCCAGCCTAAATAGCGGGAGGGCCAACTACGAGCAGTACTTC. This gives the protein CSARASLNSGRANYEQYF.